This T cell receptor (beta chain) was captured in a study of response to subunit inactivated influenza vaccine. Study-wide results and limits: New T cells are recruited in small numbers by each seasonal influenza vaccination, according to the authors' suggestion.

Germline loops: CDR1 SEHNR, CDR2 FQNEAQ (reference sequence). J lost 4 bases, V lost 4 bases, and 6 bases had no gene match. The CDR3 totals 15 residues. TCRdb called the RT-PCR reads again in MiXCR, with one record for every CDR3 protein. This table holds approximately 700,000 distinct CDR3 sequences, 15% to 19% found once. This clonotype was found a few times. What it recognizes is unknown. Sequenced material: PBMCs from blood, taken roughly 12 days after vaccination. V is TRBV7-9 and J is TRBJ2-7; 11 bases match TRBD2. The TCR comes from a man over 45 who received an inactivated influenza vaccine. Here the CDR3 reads CASSSGLAGYYEQYF. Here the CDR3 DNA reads TGTGCCAGCAGCTCCGGACTAGCGGGTTATTACGAGCAGTACTTC.